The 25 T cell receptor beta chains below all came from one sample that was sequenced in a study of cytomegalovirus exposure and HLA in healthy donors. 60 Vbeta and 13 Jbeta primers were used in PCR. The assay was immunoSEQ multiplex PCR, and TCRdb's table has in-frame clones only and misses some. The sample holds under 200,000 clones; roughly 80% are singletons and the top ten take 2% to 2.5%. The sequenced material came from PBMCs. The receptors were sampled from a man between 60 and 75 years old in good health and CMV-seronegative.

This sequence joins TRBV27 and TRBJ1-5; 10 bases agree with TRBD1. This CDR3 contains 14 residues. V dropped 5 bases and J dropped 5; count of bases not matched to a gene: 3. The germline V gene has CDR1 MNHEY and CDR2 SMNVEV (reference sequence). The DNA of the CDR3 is TGTGCCAGCAGTCCCGGACAGGGGGATCAGCCCCAGCATTTT. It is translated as CASSPGQGDQPQHF.

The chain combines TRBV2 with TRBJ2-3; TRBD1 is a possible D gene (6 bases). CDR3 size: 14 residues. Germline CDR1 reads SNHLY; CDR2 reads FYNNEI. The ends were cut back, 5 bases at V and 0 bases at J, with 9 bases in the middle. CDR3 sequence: CASSWGQSTDTQYF. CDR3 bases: TGTGCCAGCAGTTGGGGGCAGAGCACAGATACGCAGTATTTT.

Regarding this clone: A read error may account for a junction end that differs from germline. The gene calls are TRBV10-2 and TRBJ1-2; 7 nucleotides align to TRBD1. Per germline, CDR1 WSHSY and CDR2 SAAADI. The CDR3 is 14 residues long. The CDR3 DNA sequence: TGCGCCAGCAGCCTACAGGGGAGTACCTATGGCTACCCCTTC. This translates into CASSLQGSTYGYPF.

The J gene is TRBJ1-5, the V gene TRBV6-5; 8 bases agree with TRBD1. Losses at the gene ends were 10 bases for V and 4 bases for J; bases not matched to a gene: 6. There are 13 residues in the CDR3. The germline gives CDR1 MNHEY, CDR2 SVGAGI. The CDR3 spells CANSDRENQPQHF. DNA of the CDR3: TGTGCCAACTCGGACAGGGAGAATCAGCCCCAGCATTTT.

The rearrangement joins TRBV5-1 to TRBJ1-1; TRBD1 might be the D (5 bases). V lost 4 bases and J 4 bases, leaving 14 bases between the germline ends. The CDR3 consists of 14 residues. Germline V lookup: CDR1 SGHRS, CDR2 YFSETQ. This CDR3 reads CASSRTGEGTEAFF. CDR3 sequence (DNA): TGCGCCAGCAGCCGTACGGGGGAGGGCACTGAAGCTTTCTTT.

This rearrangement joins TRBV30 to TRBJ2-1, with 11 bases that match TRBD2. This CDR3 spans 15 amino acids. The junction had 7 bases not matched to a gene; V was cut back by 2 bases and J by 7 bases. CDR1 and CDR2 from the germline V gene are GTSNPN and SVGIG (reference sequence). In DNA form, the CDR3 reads TGTGCCTGGAGTCAAACTAGCGGGAGAAGGAATGAGCAGTTCTTC. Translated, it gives CAWSQTSGRRNEQFF. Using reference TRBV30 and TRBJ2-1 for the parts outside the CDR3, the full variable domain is SQTIHQWPATLVQPVGSPLSLECTVEGTSNPNLYWYRQAAGRGLQLLFYSVGIGQISSEVPQNLSASRPQDRQFILSSKKLLLSDSGFYLCAWSQTSGRRNEQFFGPGTRLTVL.

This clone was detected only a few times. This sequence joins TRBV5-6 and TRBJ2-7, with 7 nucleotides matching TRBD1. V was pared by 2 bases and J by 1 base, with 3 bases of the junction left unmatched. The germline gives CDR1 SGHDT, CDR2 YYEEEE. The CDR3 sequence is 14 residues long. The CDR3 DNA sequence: TGTGCCAGCAGCTTCCTGGACAGGTCCTACGAGCAGTACTTC. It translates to CASSFLDRSYEQYF.

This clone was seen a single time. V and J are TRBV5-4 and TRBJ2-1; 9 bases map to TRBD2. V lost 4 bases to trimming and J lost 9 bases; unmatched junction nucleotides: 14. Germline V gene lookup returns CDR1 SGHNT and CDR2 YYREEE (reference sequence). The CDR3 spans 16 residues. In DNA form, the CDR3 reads TGTGCCAGCAGCCCGCCGGGGGCGGGGGGGCTGGGTGAGCAGTTCTTC. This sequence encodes CASSPPGAGGLGEQFF.

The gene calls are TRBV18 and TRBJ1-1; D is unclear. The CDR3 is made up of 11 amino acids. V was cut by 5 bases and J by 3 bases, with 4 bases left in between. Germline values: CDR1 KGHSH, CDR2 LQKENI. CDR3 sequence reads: CASSTDTEAFF. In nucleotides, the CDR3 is TGTGCCAGCTCAACGGACACTGAAGCTTTCTTT. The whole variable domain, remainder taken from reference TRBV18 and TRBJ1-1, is NAGVMQNPRHLVRRRGQEARLRCSPMKGHSHVYWYRQLPEEGLKFMVYLQKENIIDESGMPKERFSAEFPKEGPSILRIQQVVRGDSAAYFCASSTDTEAFFGQGTRLTVV.

The CDR3 DNA reads as TGTGCCAGCAGCTTATTGGTCGGGGATCAGCCCCAGCATTTT. It is translated as CASSLLVGDQPQHF. The gene calls are TRBV7-9 and TRBJ1-5; D gene uncertain. The CDR3 has 14 residues. Trimming removed 2 bases at V and 5 bases at J, with 10 bases between. Germline loops: CDR1 SEHNR, CDR2 FQNEAQ (reference sequence).

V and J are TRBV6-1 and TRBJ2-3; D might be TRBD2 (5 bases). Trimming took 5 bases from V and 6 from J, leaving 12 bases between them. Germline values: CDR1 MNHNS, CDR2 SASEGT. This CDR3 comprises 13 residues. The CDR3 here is CASSLGSGDTQYF. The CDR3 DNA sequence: TGTGCCAGCAGTCTGGGGTCGGGGGATACGCAGTATTTT.

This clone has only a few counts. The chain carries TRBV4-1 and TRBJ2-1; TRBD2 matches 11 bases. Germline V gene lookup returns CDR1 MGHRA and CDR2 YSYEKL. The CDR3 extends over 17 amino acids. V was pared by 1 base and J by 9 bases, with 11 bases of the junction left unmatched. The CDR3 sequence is CASSQAPGLAGRPEQFF. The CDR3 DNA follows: TGCGCCAGCAGCCAAGCCCCAGGACTAGCGGGTCGGCCTGAGCAGTTCTTC.

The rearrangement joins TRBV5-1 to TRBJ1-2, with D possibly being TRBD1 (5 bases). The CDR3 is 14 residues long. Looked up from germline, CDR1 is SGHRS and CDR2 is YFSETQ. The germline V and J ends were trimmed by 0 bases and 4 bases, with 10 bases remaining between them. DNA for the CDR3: TGCGCCAGCAGCTTGGGAACAGGATCCTATGGCTACACCTTC. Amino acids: CASSLGTGSYGYTF.

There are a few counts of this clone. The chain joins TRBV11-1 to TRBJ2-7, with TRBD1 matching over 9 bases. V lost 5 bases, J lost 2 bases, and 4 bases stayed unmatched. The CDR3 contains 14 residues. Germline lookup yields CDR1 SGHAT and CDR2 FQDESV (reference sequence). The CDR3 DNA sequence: TGTGCCAGCAGCGAACAGGGGGCGACCTACGAGCAGTACTTC. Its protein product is CASSEQGATYEQYF.

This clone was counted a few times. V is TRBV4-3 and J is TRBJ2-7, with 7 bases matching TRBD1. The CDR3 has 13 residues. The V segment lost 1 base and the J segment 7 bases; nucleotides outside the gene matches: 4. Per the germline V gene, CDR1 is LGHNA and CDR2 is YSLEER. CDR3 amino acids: CASSQATGWEQYF. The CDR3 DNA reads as TGCGCCAGCAGCCAAGCGACAGGGTGGGAGCAGTACTTC.

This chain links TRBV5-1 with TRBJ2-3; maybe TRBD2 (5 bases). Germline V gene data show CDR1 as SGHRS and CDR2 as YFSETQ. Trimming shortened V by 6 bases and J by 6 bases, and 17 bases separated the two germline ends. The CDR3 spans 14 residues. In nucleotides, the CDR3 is TGCGCCAGCACCTTCCAAGCGGCCGGGGATACGCAGTATTTT. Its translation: CASTFQAAGDTQYF.

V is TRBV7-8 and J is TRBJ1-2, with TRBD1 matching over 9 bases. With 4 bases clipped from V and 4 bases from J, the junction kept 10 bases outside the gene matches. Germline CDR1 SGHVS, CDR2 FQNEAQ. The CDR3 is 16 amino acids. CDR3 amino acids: CASSSRDRGSSYGYTF. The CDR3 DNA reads TGTGCCAGCAGCTCCCGAGACAGGGGGTCCTCCTATGGCTACACCTTC.

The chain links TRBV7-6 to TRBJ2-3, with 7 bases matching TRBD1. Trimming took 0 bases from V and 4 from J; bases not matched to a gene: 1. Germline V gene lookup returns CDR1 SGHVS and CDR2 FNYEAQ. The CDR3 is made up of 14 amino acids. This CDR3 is CASSLATGPDTQYF. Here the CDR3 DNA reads TGTGCCAGCAGCTTAGCGACAGGGCCAGATACGCAGTATTTT.

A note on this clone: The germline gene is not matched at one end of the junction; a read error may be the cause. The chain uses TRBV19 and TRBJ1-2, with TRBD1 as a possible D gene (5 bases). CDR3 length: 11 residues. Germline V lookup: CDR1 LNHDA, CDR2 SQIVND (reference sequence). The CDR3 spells CASSMRGGYPF. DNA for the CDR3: TGTGCCAGTAGTATGCGGGGCGGCTACCCCTTC. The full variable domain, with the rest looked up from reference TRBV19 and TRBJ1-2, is DGGITQSPKYLFRKEGQNVTLSCEQNLNHDAMYWYRQDPGQGLRLIYYSQIVNDFQKGDIAEGYSVSREKKESFPLTVTSAQKNPTAFYLCASSMRGGYPFGSGTRLTVV.

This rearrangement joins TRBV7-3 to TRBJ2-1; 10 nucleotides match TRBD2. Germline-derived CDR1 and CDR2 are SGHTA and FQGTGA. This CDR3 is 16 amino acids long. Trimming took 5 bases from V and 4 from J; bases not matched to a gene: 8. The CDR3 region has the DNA TGTGCCAGCAGCCCGCTAGCGGGAGTCTTATACAATGAGCAGTTCTTC. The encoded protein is CASSPLAGVLYNEQFF. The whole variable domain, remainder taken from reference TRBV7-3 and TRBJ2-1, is GAGVSQTPSNKVTEKGKYVELRCDPISGHTALYWYRQSLGQGPEFLIYFQGTGAADDSGLPNDRFFAVRPEGSVSTLKIQRTERGDSAVYLCASSPLAGVLYNEQFFGPGTRLTVL.

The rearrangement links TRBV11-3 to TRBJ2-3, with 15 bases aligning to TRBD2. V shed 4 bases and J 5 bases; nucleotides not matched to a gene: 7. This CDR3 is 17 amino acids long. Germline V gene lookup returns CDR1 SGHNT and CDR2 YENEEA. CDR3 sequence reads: CASSSRTSGGAGDTQYF. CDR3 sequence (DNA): TGTGCCAGCAGCTCAAGGACTAGCGGGGGGGCCGGAGATACGCAGTATTTT.

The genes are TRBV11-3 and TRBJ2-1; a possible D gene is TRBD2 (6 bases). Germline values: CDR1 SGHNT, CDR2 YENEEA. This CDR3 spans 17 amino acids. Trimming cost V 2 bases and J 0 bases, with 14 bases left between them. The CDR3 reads CASSLRSGVSSYNEQFF. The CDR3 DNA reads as TGTGCCAGCAGCTTACGGTCGGGGGTAAGCTCCTACAATGAGCAGTTCTTC.

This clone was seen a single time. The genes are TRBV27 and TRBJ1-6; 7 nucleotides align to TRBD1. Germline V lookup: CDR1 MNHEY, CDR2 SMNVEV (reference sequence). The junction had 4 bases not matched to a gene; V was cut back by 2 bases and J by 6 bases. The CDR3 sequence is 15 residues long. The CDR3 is CASSLDRVSNSPLHF. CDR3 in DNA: TGTGCCAGCAGTTTAGACAGGGTGAGTAATTCACCCCTCCACTTT.

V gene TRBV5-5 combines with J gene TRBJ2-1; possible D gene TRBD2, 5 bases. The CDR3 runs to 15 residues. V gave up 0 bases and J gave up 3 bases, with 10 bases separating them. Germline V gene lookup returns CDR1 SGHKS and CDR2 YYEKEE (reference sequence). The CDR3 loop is CASSLEPADYNEQFF. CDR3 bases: TGTGCCAGCAGCTTGGAGCCAGCGGACTACAATGAGCAGTTCTTC.

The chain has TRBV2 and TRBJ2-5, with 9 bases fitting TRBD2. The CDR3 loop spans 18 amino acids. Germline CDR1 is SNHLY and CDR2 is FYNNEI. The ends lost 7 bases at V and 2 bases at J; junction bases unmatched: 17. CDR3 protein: CASTRGGAGGGAQETQYF. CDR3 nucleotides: TGTGCCAGCACCCGAGGGGGGGCGGGCGGGGGGGCTCAAGAGACCCAGTACTTC.